Listed below are T cell receptor beta chains from one sample, sequenced in a study of T cell responses to AZD1222 COVID-19 vaccine. Using immunoSEQ multiplex PCR, the repertoire was profiled, and TCRdb retains in-frame clones only, with some absent. This table has about 270,000 clones, around 92% appearing once. The material was peripheral blood, obtained 28 days after the second AZD1222 dose. These receptor sequences come from an adult who received the AZD1222 COVID-19 vaccine. Both conserved end residues are part of each CDR3. A D gene is named only where the DNA matches it firmly. Rows may omit the clone size; those that give it use once, few, many or a size class.

clone size,J gene,V gene,D gene,CDR3 protein,CDR3 DNA
.,TRBJ1-4,TRBV3-1/TRBV3-2,.,CASSRRTIDEKLFF,TGTGCCAGCAGCCGCCGGACGATAGATGAAAAACTGTTTTTT
.,TRBJ1-5,TRBV2,.,CASRWGTDQPQHF,TGTGCCAGCCGGTGGGGCACGGATCAGCCCCAGCATTTT
.,TRBJ2-1,TRBV9,.,CASSVVGGSYEQFF,TGTGCCAGCAGCGTAGTTGGGGGGTCCTATGAGCAGTTCTTC
.,TRBJ2-1,TRBV7-2,TRBD2,CASSLRLAGAYNEQFF,TGTGCCAGCAGCCTACGACTAGCGGGGGCCTACAATGAGCAGTTCTTC
.,TRBJ1-6,TRBV14,.,CASSHYSGGSPLHF,TGTGCCAGCAGCCATTATTCCGGGGGTTCACCCCTCCACTTT
.,TRBJ2-7,TRBV7-2,TRBD1,CASSLGQGAIEQYF,TGTGCCAGCAGCTTAGGACAGGGGGCTATCGAGCAGTACTTC
.,TRBJ2-1,TRBV29-1,.,CSVAPRAEDEQFF,TGCAGCGTTGCGCCCAGGGCTGAGGATGAGCAGTTCTTC
.,TRBJ2-7,TRBV7-9,TRBD1,CASSYGNRGTGDTDEQYF,TGTGCCAGCAGCTATGGAAACCGGGGGACAGGCGATACGGACGAGCAGTACTTC
.,TRBJ2-5,TRBV5-1,TRBD2,CASSLGLAVQETQYF,TGCGCCAGCAGCTTAGGACTAGCGGTTCAAGAGACCCAGTACTTC
few,TRBJ1-6,TRBV28,TRBD1,CASSPRQGTGSPLHF,TGTGCCAGCAGTCCCCGACAGGGAACAGGGTCACCCCTCCACTTT
.,TRBJ2-5,TRBV29-1,.,CSVLGHGETQYF,TGCAGCGTTCTGGGACACGGCGAGACCCAGTACTTC
.,TRBJ1-1,TRBV9,.,CASRGYDAFF,TGTGCCAGCAGGGGGTACGATGCTTTCTTT
.,TRBJ2-7,TRBV5-8,.,CASSFTGSSYEQYF,TGTGCCAGCAGCTTTACAGGGAGCTCCTACGAGCAGTACTTC
.,TRBJ1-5,TRBV19,.,CASSIGGMWDQPQHF,TGTGCCAGTAGTATCGGCGGGATGTGGGATCAGCCCCAGCATTTT
.,TRBJ1-1,TRBV3-1/TRBV3-2,.,CASSQDSGTEAFF,TGTGCCAGCAGCCAAGATTCGGGGACTGAAGCTTTCTTT
.,TRBJ2-7,TRBV29-1,TRBD1,CSVEEPGTGDRYEQYF,TGCAGCGTTGAAGAACCCGGGACAGGGGACCGCTACGAGCAGTACTTC
.,TRBJ2-3,TRBV28,TRBD2,CASRESLAAGADTQYF,TGTGCCAGCAGGGAAAGCCTAGCGGCTGGGGCAGATACGCAGTATTTT